A selection of T cell receptor beta chains follows, all from one sample in a study of brain T cells in children with intractable seizures. Method: immunoSEQ multiplex PCR; TCRdb's copy keeps in-frame clones and lacks some. Of some 80,000 clones listed, about 93% are singletons. Here the sequenced sample was peripheral blood, taken at surgery. All receptors derive from a girl aged 2 to 10 with Rasmussen encephalitis and intractable seizures. CDR3s include the opening cysteine and the closing phenylalanine or tryptophan. A D gene is named only where the DNA matches it firmly. Not every row has a clone size; where given, it reads once, few, many or a size class.

-	TRBV7-3	TRBJ2-6	-	CASSPRPRDRLAGANVLTF	TGTGCCAGCAGCCCAAGACCCCGGGACCGACTAGCTGGGGCCAACGTCCTGACTTTC
once	TRBV27	TRBJ2-2	TRBD2	CASKTSGITGELFF	TGTGCCAGCAAGACTAGCGGGATCACCGGGGAGCTGTTTTTT
-	TRBV25-1	TRBJ1-1	-	CASRAARGGVDTEAFF	TGTGCCAGCAGGGCGGCCCGAGGGGGGGTGGACACTGAAGCTTTCTTT
-	TRBV11-3	TRBJ1-1	TRBD1	CASSFGGGRPEAFF	TGTGCCAGCAGCTTCGGAGGGGGCAGACCTGAAGCTTTCTTT
-	TRBV2	TRBJ2-4	-	CASSVGAKNIQYF	TGTGCCAGCAGTGTGGGGGCCAAAAACATTCAGTACTTC
-	TRBV5-1	TRBJ2-5	TRBD2	CASSLLAGVSQETQYF	TGCGCCAGCAGCTTACTAGCGGGCGTTTCCCAAGAGACCCAGTACTTC
-	TRBV20-1	TRBJ2-7	TRBD2	CSASRTSGSYEQYF	TGCAGTGCTAGTAGGACTAGCGGCTCCTACGAGCAGTACTTC
-	TRBV18	TRBJ1-2	-	CASSSTGNYGYTF	TGTGCCAGCTCATCCACAGGGAACTATGGCTACACCTTC
-	TRBV5-6	TRBJ2-2	-	CASSLPLADPGELFF	TGTGCCAGCAGCTTGCCCTTAGCGGATCCCGGGGAGCTGTTTTTT
-	TRBV19	TRBJ1-5	-	CASSLDSPWNQPQHF	TGTGCCAGTAGTCTAGACAGCCCCTGGAATCAGCCCCAGCATTTT
-	TRBV12-5	TRBJ2-7	TRBD1	CASGLGRTGSLEQYF	TGTGCTAGTGGTTTGGGCCGGACAGGGTCTTTGGAGCAGTACTTC
-	TRBV3-1/TRBV3-2	TRBJ2-7	TRBD1	CASSQGQGSSYEQYF	TGTGCCAGCAGCCAAGGACAGGGAAGCTCCTACGAGCAGTACTTC
-	TRBV18	TRBJ1-2	-	CASSPPGDYGYTF	TGTGCCAGCTCACCACCTGGGGACTATGGCTACACCTTC
-	TRBV12-3/TRBV12-4	TRBJ1-1	-	CASRLGTEAFF	TGTGCCAGCAGGTTGGGAACTGAAGCTTTCTTT
-	TRBV27	TRBJ2-7	TRBD1	CASGLDREGDEQYF	TGTGCCAGCGGGCTCGACAGGGAAGGGGACGAGCAGTACTTC
-	TRBV5-4	TRBJ2-1	TRBD2	CASSSRTSSNEQFF	TGTGCCAGCAGCTCCCGGACTAGTTCCAATGAGCAGTTCTTC
few	TRBV3-1/TRBV3-2	TRBJ2-7	-	CASSPGLVYEQYF	TGTGCCAGCAGCCCGGGACTCGTCTACGAGCAGTACTTC
-	TRBV2	TRBJ2-1	-	CASSPIAGLGSHEQFF	TGTGCCAGCAGCCCAATAGCAGGGCTGGGGAGCCATGAGCAGTTCTTC
-	TRBV7-2	TRBJ2-1	TRBD2	CASSLLAGGLNEQFF	TGTGCCAGCAGCCTACTAGCGGGGGGCCTCAATGAGCAGTTCTTC
-	TRBV6-4	TRBJ2-1	-	CASSDNRAGADEQFF	TGTGCCAGCAGTGATAACAGGGCTGGGGCCGATGAGCAGTTCTTC
-	TRBV18	TRBJ2-7	-	CASSRGSYEQYF	TGTGCCAGCTCTCGGGGCTCCTACGAGCAGTACTTC
-	TRBV7-9	TRBJ1-5	TRBD1	CASSSQGAGKQPQHF	TGTGCCAGCAGCTCCCAGGGGGCGGGTAAGCAGCCCCAGCATTTT
-	TRBV6-1	TRBJ1-4	-	CASSEKGTNEKLFF	TGTGCCAGCAGTGAAAAGGGAACTAATGAAAAACTGTTTTTT
-	TRBV24-1	TRBJ2-4	-	CATSAPDRAKNIQYF	TGTGCCACCAGTGCCCCTGACAGGGCCAAAAACATTCAGTACTTC
once	TRBV30	TRBJ2-1	TRBD2	CAWSTSGRGTLNEQFF	TGTGCCTGGAGCACTAGCGGGAGGGGTACTCTGAATGAGCAGTTCTTC
-	TRBV28	TRBJ1-2	TRBD1	CASSSSGTGGEGYTF	TGTGCCAGCAGTTCCAGCGGGACAGGGGGCGAGGGCTACACCTTC
-	TRBV19	TRBJ2-7	-	CASSPGTATYEQYF	TGTGCCAGTAGTCCCGGGACGGCCACCTACGAGCAGTACTTC
-	TRBV27	TRBJ1-6	-	CASSLLQAGVYNSPLHF	TGTGCCAGCAGTCTACTACAGGCAGGGGTCTATAATTCACCCCTCCACTTT
-	TRBV5-1	TRBJ2-7	TRBD2	CASSPGLAGESSYEQYF	TGCGCCAGCAGCCCGGGACTAGCGGGAGAGAGCTCCTACGAGCAGTACTTC
-	TRBV5-4	TRBJ1-1	-	CASSLGRDPEAFF	TGTGCCAGCAGCTTGGGCAGGGATCCTGAAGCTTTCTTT